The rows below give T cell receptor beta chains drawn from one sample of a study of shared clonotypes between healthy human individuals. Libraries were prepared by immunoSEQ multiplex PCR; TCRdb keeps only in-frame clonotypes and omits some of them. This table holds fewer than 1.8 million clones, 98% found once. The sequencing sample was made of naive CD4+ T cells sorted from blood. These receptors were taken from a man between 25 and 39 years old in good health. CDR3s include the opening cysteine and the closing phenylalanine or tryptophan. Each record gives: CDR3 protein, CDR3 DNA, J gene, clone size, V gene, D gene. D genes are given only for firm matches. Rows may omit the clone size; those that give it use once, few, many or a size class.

cdr3_aa: CASSALGQEGIQQYF
cdr3_nt: TGCGCCAGCAGTGCCCTCGGCCAGGAGGGGATCCAGCAGTACTTC
j_call: TRBJ2-7
clone_size: .
v_call: TRBV10-1
d_call: .

cdr3_aa: CASSIGLFAFF
cdr3_nt: TGTGCCAGTAGTATAGGACTTTTTGCTTTCTTT
j_call: TRBJ1-1
clone_size: .
v_call: TRBV19
d_call: .

cdr3_aa: CASSHRVQNTEAFF
cdr3_nt: TGTGCCAGCAGTCACAGGGTTCAGAACACTGAAGCTTTCTTT
j_call: TRBJ1-1
clone_size: .
v_call: TRBV28
d_call: .

cdr3_aa: CASSQTGTSGRDEQYF
cdr3_nt: TGTGCCAGCTCACAAACCGGGACTAGCGGGAGGGACGAGCAGTACTTC
j_call: TRBJ2-7
clone_size: .
v_call: TRBV18
d_call: TRBD2

cdr3_aa: CASSSKPDRGHENTIYF
cdr3_nt: TGTGCCAGCAGCTCCAAACCGGACAGGGGGCATGAGAACACCATATATTTT
j_call: TRBJ1-3
clone_size: .
v_call: TRBV7-9
d_call: TRBD1

cdr3_aa: CASSLARETQYF
cdr3_nt: TGTGCCAGCAGCTTAGCGCGGGAGACCCAGTACTTC
j_call: TRBJ2-5
clone_size: few
v_call: TRBV7-2
d_call: .

cdr3_aa: CASSVVRDRGRPGNQPQHF
cdr3_nt: TGTGCCAGCAGCGTAGTAAGGGACAGGGGACGACCGGGCAATCAGCCCCAGCATTTT
j_call: TRBJ1-5
clone_size: .
v_call: TRBV9
d_call: TRBD1

cdr3_aa: CASSEARAGITYNEQFF
cdr3_nt: TGTGCCAGCAGTGAAGCTCGGGCAGGGATCACCTACAATGAGCAGTTCTTC
j_call: TRBJ2-1
clone_size: .
v_call: TRBV2
d_call: .

cdr3_aa: CASSLALGRRGSSYNEQFF
cdr3_nt: TGTGCCAGCAGCTTAGCGTTGGGGCGACGGGGCAGCTCCTACAATGAGCAGTTCTTC
j_call: TRBJ2-1
clone_size: .
v_call: TRBV7-6
d_call: .

cdr3_aa: CASTLLAGGDTQYF
cdr3_nt: TGTGCCAGCACCCTACTAGCGGGAGGAGATACGCAGTATTTT
j_call: TRBJ2-3
clone_size: .
v_call: TRBV7-9
d_call: TRBD2

cdr3_aa: CASSQKAHTDTQYF
cdr3_nt: TGTGCCAGCAGCCAGAAAGCCCACACAGATACGCAGTATTTT
j_call: TRBJ2-3
clone_size: .
v_call: TRBV9
d_call: .

cdr3_aa: CASSQDRVSTEAFF
cdr3_nt: TGCGCCAGCAGCCAAGATCGAGTAAGCACTGAAGCTTTCTTT
j_call: TRBJ1-1
clone_size: .
v_call: TRBV4-3
d_call: .

cdr3_aa: CASREGSEQFF
cdr3_nt: TGTGCCAGCCGGGAGGGGAGTGAGCAGTTCTTC
j_call: TRBJ2-1
clone_size: .
v_call: TRBV7-6
d_call: TRBD2

cdr3_aa: CASSYSRDRGTDTQYF
cdr3_nt: TGTGCCAGCAGTTACTCGAGGGACAGGGGCACAGATACGCAGTATTTT
j_call: TRBJ2-3
clone_size: many
v_call: TRBV6-6
d_call: TRBD1

cdr3_aa: CASSPGVRETQYF
cdr3_nt: TGTGCCAGCAGCCCCGGGGTCCGGGAGACCCAGTACTTC
j_call: TRBJ2-5
clone_size: .
v_call: TRBV5-4
d_call: .

cdr3_aa: CASSLVPGKTGELFF
cdr3_nt: TGTGCCAGCAGCTTAGTCCCGGGGAAGACCGGGGAGCTGTTTTTT
j_call: TRBJ2-2
clone_size: once
v_call: TRBV11-2
d_call: .

cdr3_aa: CSARLGGDQPQHF
cdr3_nt: TGCAGCGCCCGGCTCGGGGGCGATCAGCCCCAGCATTTT
j_call: TRBJ1-5
clone_size: once
v_call: TRBV29-1
d_call: .

cdr3_aa: CASSAGPDLSEQFF
cdr3_nt: TGTGCCAGCAGCGCCGGACCAGATCTATCTGAGCAGTTCTTC
j_call: TRBJ2-1
clone_size: .
v_call: TRBV9
d_call: .

cdr3_aa: CASSRSGRGRQYF
cdr3_nt: TGTGCCAGCAGTCGTAGCGGGAGGGGAAGGCAGTATTTT
j_call: TRBJ2-3
clone_size: .
v_call: TRBV6-6
d_call: TRBD2

cdr3_aa: CASSQRTGGGYGYTF
cdr3_nt: TGTGCCAGCAGCCAAAGGACAGGGGGGGGCTATGGCTACACCTTC
j_call: TRBJ1-2
clone_size: .
v_call: TRBV14
d_call: TRBD1

cdr3_aa: CASSPNYNEQFF
cdr3_nt: TGTGCCAGCAGCCCGAATTACAATGAGCAGTTCTTC
j_call: TRBJ2-1
clone_size: once
v_call: TRBV11-2
d_call: .

cdr3_aa: CASSQDLLAHYGYTF
cdr3_nt: TGCGCCAGCAGCCAAGATCTCCTGGCCCACTATGGCTACACCTTC
j_call: TRBJ1-2
clone_size: once
v_call: TRBV4-1
d_call: .

cdr3_aa: CASSPRGGPETQYF
cdr3_nt: TGCGCCAGCAGCCCGCGTGGGGGTCCAGAGACCCAGTACTTC
j_call: TRBJ2-5
clone_size: .
v_call: TRBV5-1
d_call: .

cdr3_aa: CASSLTGAHEQYF
cdr3_nt: TGTGCCAGCAGTTTAACAGGGGCCCACGAGCAGTACTTC
j_call: TRBJ2-7
clone_size: once
v_call: TRBV5-5
d_call: TRBD1

cdr3_aa: CASSQFSGSSYNEQFF
cdr3_nt: TGCGCCAGCAGCCAGTTCAGCGGGAGCTCCTACAATGAGCAGTTCTTC
j_call: TRBJ2-1
clone_size: .
v_call: TRBV4-3
d_call: TRBD2

cdr3_aa: CASSLTSGRNNEQFF
cdr3_nt: TGCGCCAGCAGCTTAACTAGCGGGAGAAACAATGAGCAGTTCTTC
j_call: TRBJ2-1
clone_size: .
v_call: TRBV5-1
d_call: TRBD2

cdr3_aa: CASSLVGGRGEQFF
cdr3_nt: TGTGCCAGCAGCTTAGTGGGGGGCCGCGGTGAGCAGTTCTTC
j_call: TRBJ2-1
clone_size: .
v_call: TRBV7-9
d_call: .

cdr3_aa: CASSLVNGGNEKLFF
cdr3_nt: TGTGCCAGCAGCCTCGTCAACGGGGGGAATGAAAAACTGTTTTTT
j_call: TRBJ1-4
clone_size: .
v_call: TRBV5-8
d_call: .

cdr3_aa: CAERGGLDHNEQFF
cdr3_nt: TGTGCGGAACGGGGAGGGCTCGATCACAATGAGCAGTTCTTC
j_call: TRBJ2-1
clone_size: .
v_call: TRBV15
d_call: TRBD2

cdr3_aa: CASSQGINQPQHF
cdr3_nt: TGTGCCAGCAGCCAAGGGATCAATCAGCCCCAGCATTTT
j_call: TRBJ1-5
clone_size: .
v_call: TRBV14
d_call: .

cdr3_aa: CASSLDRGEYGYTF
cdr3_nt: TGTGCCAGCTCACTAGACAGGGGTGAATATGGCTACACCTTC
j_call: TRBJ1-2
clone_size: .
v_call: TRBV18
d_call: TRBD1

cdr3_aa: CASSLGGNTIYF
cdr3_nt: TGTGCCAGCAGCTTAGGGGGAAACACCATATATTTT
j_call: TRBJ1-3
clone_size: .
v_call: TRBV11-2
d_call: .

cdr3_aa: CASSTPGQGFGSGANVLTF
cdr3_nt: TGTGCCAGCAGCACACCAGGACAGGGTTTTGGATCTGGGGCCAACGTCCTGACTTTC
j_call: TRBJ2-6
clone_size: .
v_call: TRBV7-9
d_call: TRBD1

cdr3_aa: CASSLGRTNTGELFF
cdr3_nt: TGTGCCAGCAGTTTAGGGCGCACTAACACCGGGGAGCTGTTTTTT
j_call: TRBJ2-2
clone_size: .
v_call: TRBV27
d_call: .

cdr3_aa: CASSLNGQGFGNEQYF
cdr3_nt: TGTGCCAGCAGTTTAAATGGACAGGGCTTCGGCAACGAGCAGTACTTC
j_call: TRBJ2-7
clone_size: .
v_call: TRBV28
d_call: TRBD1

cdr3_aa: CASSDGTNSYNEQFF
cdr3_nt: TGTGCCAGCAGCGACGGGACTAACTCCTACAATGAGCAGTTCTTC
j_call: TRBJ2-1
clone_size: .
v_call: TRBV7-3
d_call: TRBD2

cdr3_aa: CAQEGRGHLGDTQYF
cdr3_nt: TGTGCCCAGGAGGGCCGGGGCCACCTAGGAGATACGCAGTATTTT
j_call: TRBJ2-3
clone_size: .
v_call: TRBV30
d_call: .

cdr3_aa: CASSPPHLSGYGYTF
cdr3_nt: TGTGCCAGCAGTCCCCCCCACTTATCGGGCTATGGCTACACCTTC
j_call: TRBJ1-2
clone_size: .
v_call: TRBV28
d_call: .

cdr3_aa: CASSFSPSVRNEQFF
cdr3_nt: TGTGCCAGCAGTTTTAGTCCCTCAGTGCGGAATGAGCAGTTCTTC
j_call: TRBJ2-1
clone_size: .
v_call: TRBV27
d_call: .

cdr3_aa: CASSGDAASYGYTF
cdr3_nt: TGTGCCAGCAGTGGGGACGCGGCTTCCTATGGCTACACCTTC
j_call: TRBJ1-2
clone_size: .
v_call: TRBV28
d_call: .

cdr3_aa: CASSLLGTSGKYEQYF
cdr3_nt: TGTGCCAGCAGTTTATTAGGGACTAGCGGGAAGTACGAGCAGTACTTC
j_call: TRBJ2-7
clone_size: .
v_call: TRBV27
d_call: TRBD2

cdr3_aa: CASSLGPLSQETQYF
cdr3_nt: TGTGCCAGCAGCTTAGGCCCCCTTTCTCAAGAGACCCAGTACTTC
j_call: TRBJ2-5
clone_size: .
v_call: TRBV11-2
d_call: .

cdr3_aa: CASSPQDPGMGTEAFF
cdr3_nt: TGTGCCAGCTCACCACAGGATCCGGGAATGGGAACTGAAGCTTTCTTT
j_call: TRBJ1-1
clone_size: .
v_call: TRBV18
d_call: .

cdr3_aa: CASSQQGGPYEQYF
cdr3_nt: TGTGCCAGCAGCCAACAGGGGGGGCCCTACGAGCAGTACTTC
j_call: TRBJ2-7
clone_size: .
v_call: TRBV7-3
d_call: .

cdr3_aa: CASRDRPDTGELFF
cdr3_nt: TGTGCCAGCAGGGACAGGCCGGACACCGGGGAGCTGTTTTTT
j_call: TRBJ2-2
clone_size: .
v_call: TRBV6-5
d_call: TRBD1

cdr3_aa: CASSVTTGQAYEQYF
cdr3_nt: TGTGCCAGCAGCGTAACGACGGGACAAGCCTACGAGCAGTACTTC
j_call: TRBJ2-7
clone_size: .
v_call: TRBV9
d_call: .

cdr3_aa: CASSPRTGTNEKLFF
cdr3_nt: TGTGCCAGCAGCCCGAGAACAGGTACTAATGAAAAACTGTTTTTT
j_call: TRBJ1-4
clone_size: .
v_call: TRBV9
d_call: .

cdr3_aa: CASAILGGYTF
cdr3_nt: TGTGCCAGCGCAATTTTGGGTGGCTACACCTTC
j_call: TRBJ1-2
clone_size: .
v_call: TRBV28
d_call: .

cdr3_aa: CSALAGGQFF
cdr3_nt: TGCAGTGCCCTAGCGGGAGGGCAGTTCTTC
j_call: TRBJ2-1
clone_size: .
v_call: TRBV20-1
d_call: TRBD2

cdr3_aa: CASSQLIGTEGVF
cdr3_nt: TGTGCCAGCAGCCAATTAATCGGGACCGAAGGCGTCTTC
j_call: TRBJ2-1
clone_size: .
v_call: TRBV14
d_call: .

cdr3_aa: CASSEGASGDISYEQYF
cdr3_nt: TGTGCCAGCAGTGAAGGGGCTAGCGGAGACATCTCCTACGAGCAGTACTTC
j_call: TRBJ2-7
clone_size: .
v_call: TRBV2
d_call: TRBD2

cdr3_aa: CASTITSGQDYNEQFF
cdr3_nt: TGTGCCAGCACGATAACTAGCGGGCAAGATTACAATGAGCAGTTCTTC
j_call: TRBJ2-1
clone_size: .
v_call: TRBV7-9
d_call: TRBD2

cdr3_aa: CASSLVGQGAKSGNTIYF
cdr3_nt: TGTGCCAGCAGTTTGGTGGGACAGGGGGCGAAGAGTGGAAACACCATATATTTT
j_call: TRBJ1-3
clone_size: .
v_call: TRBV28
d_call: TRBD1